This paragraph covers one TCR beta chain sequence. These data belong to a study of T cell changes during pregnancy in multiple sclerosis. Looked up from germline, CDR1 is LNHDA and CDR2 is SQIVND (reference sequence). Trimming left V 4 bases short and J 4 bases short, with 14 bases between. This CDR3 has 15 amino acids. Libraries were prepared by immunoSEQ multiplex PCR; TCRdb keeps only in-frame clonotypes and omits some of them. The repertoire holds 65,000 to 90,000 clones, with about nine tenths as singletons. This TCR was recovered from a female donor with multiple sclerosis, enrolled in a pregnancy study. This chain uses TRBV19 with TRBJ1-3; D ambiguous. The sequenced sample was CD4+ T cells from peripheral blood mononuclear cells, obtained after pregnancy. CDR3 nucleotide sequence: TGTGCCAGTAGTAGTCGGGAAGGCAGCGGAAACACCATATATTTT. This codes for CASSSREGSGNTIYF.